One and the same sample provided the 28 T cell receptor beta chains below, sequenced in a study of T cell responses to AZD1222 COVID-19 vaccine. Repertoires were generated with immunoSEQ multiplex PCR, while TCRdb's copy carries only in-frame clones and drops some. This sample has around 47,000 clones, with about 82% found just once. Specimen: peripheral blood, collected 28 days after the second dose of the MenACWY control vaccine. These TCRs come from an adult who received the MenACWY meningococcal vaccine as a control.

J is TRBJ2-6 and V is TRBV10-3; D not certain. V lost 8 bases to trimming and J lost 3 bases, with 17 bases between them. CDR1 ENHRY and CDR2 SYGVKD come from the germline V gene. CDR3 length equals 16 residues. The CDR3 region is CAIPGPPSLGANVLTF. Written as DNA, the CDR3 is TGTGCCATCCCAGGCCCCCCCTCGCTTGGGGCCAACGTCCTGACTTTC.

The chain couples TRBV9 to TRBJ2-7, with D tentatively TRBD1 or TRBD2 (5 bases each). The CDR3 runs to 15 residues. Between the trimmed V and J ends, which lost 4 bases and 1 base, there was a span of 15 bases. Looked up from germline, CDR1 is SGDLS and CDR2 is YYNGEE. The CDR3 here is CASSLAQGPSYEQYF. In DNA, the CDR3 is TGTGCCAGCAGCCTTGCGCAGGGACCTTCCTACGAGCAGTACTTC.

This clone was picked up one time. Here the CDR3 DNA reads TGTGCCAGCAGCCCTAGCGGGGGGGCTTGGGAGACCCAGTACTTC. Its translation: CASSPSGGAWETQYF. The genes are TRBV7-6 and TRBJ2-5; 12 bases fit TRBD2. The CDR3 contains 15 residues. Germline V gives CDR1 SGHVS, CDR2 FNYEAQ. V lost 5 bases to trimming and J lost 5 bases; unmatched junction nucleotides: 6.

The rearrangement links TRBV7-8 to TRBJ1-5; 8 nucleotides align to TRBD1. V shed 5 bases and J 2 bases; nucleotides not matched to a gene: 5. This CDR3 is 15 amino acids long. Germline V gene lookup returns CDR1 SGHVS and CDR2 FQNEAQ. The CDR3 nucleotides are TGTGCCAGCAGCCCGGGACAGGATCGCAATCAGCCCCAGCATTTT. It yields the protein CASSPGQDRNQPQHF.

The chain carries TRBV10-3 and TRBJ1-4; a possible D gene is TRBD1 (6 bases). Trimming pared 6 bases from V and 8 bases from J, leaving 16 bases between. The CDR3 spans 14 residues. Germline V CDR1 and CDR2: ENHRY, SYGVKD. The CDR3: CAIRQGGSEEKLFF. For the CDR3, the DNA is TGTGCCATCAGGCAAGGGGGGTCGGAGGAAAAACTGTTTTTT.

This sequence joins TRBV7-2 and TRBJ2-3; D is perhaps TRBD2 (5 bases). CDR1 and CDR2 from the germline V gene are SGHTA and FQGNSA. V was pared by 5 bases and J by 2 bases, with 5 bases between. This CDR3 contains 12 residues. The CDR3: CASSRDTDTQYF. The CDR3 bases are TGTGCCAGCAGCCGGGACACAGATACGCAGTATTTT. The complete variable domain, with remaining parts taken from reference TRBV7-2 and TRBJ2-3, reads GAGVSQSPSNKVTEKGKDVELRCDPISGHTALYWYRQSLGQGLEFLIYFQGNSAPDKSGLPSDRFSAERTGGSVSTLTIQRTQQEDSAVYLCASSRDTDTQYFGPGTRLTVL.

The chain carries TRBV7-2 and TRBJ1-6; D is undetermined. V lost 1 base and J 4 bases, leaving 8 bases between the germline ends. The CDR3 has 15 residues. Germline CDR1 reads SGHTA; CDR2 reads FQGNSA. CDR3 sequence: CASSLEYGYNSPLHF. The DNA for the CDR3 is TGTGCCAGCAGCTTAGAGTATGGGTATAATTCACCCCTCCACTTT.

The rearrangement links TRBV6-5 to TRBJ2-1, with no clear D. The CDR3 consists of 13 residues. CDR1 is MNHEY and CDR2 is SVGAGI in the germline V gene. The V gene lost 0 bases and the J gene lost 8 bases, with 8 bases spanning the gap. For the CDR3, the DNA is TGTGCCAGCAGTTACTCCACTGGCCATGAGCAGTTCTTC. This codes for CASSYSTGHEQFF.

V gene TRBV9 combines with J gene TRBJ2-3, with D possibly matching TRBD2 (7 bases). Trimming removed 3 bases at V and 0 bases at J, with 17 bases between. The CDR3 consists of 17 residues. The germline V gene has CDR1 SGDLS and CDR2 YYNGEE. The CDR3 coding sequence is TGTGCCAGCAGCGCCCAAGGGGGTAGCGGGAGCACAGATACGCAGTATTTT. Residues: CASSAQGGSGSTDTQYF.

The chain combines TRBV6-1 with TRBJ2-5, with D maybe TRBD2 (6 bases). Trimming left V 1 base short and J 4 bases short, with 13 bases between. Germline CDR1 is MNHNS and CDR2 is SASEGT. This CDR3 spans 15 amino acids. The CDR3 loop is CASSEGKQEGETQYF. The CDR3 DNA sequence: TGTGCCAGCAGTGAAGGGAAGCAGGAGGGAGAGACCCAGTACTTC.

This chain links TRBV9 with TRBJ1-2, with no clear D. Deletions cut 6 bases from V and 2 bases from J, with 11 bases between. The germline gives CDR1 SGDLS, CDR2 YYNGEE. This CDR3 is built from 13 residues. CDR3 residues: CASKGPENYGYTF. The CDR3 DNA reads as TGTGCCAGCAAAGGCCCAGAAAACTATGGCTACACCTTC. The full variable domain, rest sourced from reference TRBV9 and TRBJ1-2, is DSGVTQTPKHLITATGQRVTLRCSPRSGDLSVYWYQQSLDQGLQFLIQYYNGEERAKGNILERFSAQQFPDLHSELNLSSLELGDSALYFCASKGPENYGYTFGSGTRLTVV.

This clone was seen once. The CDR3 DNA reads as TGTGCTAGTGGGGTCAATTCACCCCTCCACTTT. Translating gives CASGVNSPLHF. This rearrangement joins TRBV12-5 to TRBJ1-6, with D hard to call. The CDR3 length is 11 residues. Germline CDR1 reads LGHNT; CDR2 reads FRNRAP. V shed 6 bases and J shed 7 bases, with 4 bases lying between them.

This clone was counted a single time. V usage is TRBV7-9 and J usage is TRBJ1-2, with 8 bases lining up with TRBD1. The CDR3 sequence is 15 residues long. Germline values: CDR1 SEHNR, CDR2 FQNEAQ (reference sequence). Germline trimming cut 0 bases from V and 4 bases from J; bases unmatched to any gene: 4. CDR3 region: CASSLAQGAIYGYTF. CDR3 DNA: TGTGCCAGCAGCTTAGCGCAGGGGGCGATCTATGGCTACACCTTC.

CDR3 nucleotides: TGTGCCACCAGCAGAGACAGGGGCTACAATGAGCAGTTCTTC. It is translated as CATSRDRGYNEQFF. The chain has TRBV15 and TRBJ2-1; D is possibly TRBD1 (6 bases). Per germline, CDR1 LNHNV and CDR2 YYDKDF (reference sequence). The CDR3 totals 14 residues. The V end was cut by 0 bases, the J end by 3 bases, with 6 bases between.

Remarks on this clone: One end of the junction is discordant with germline, which a read error may explain. The rearrangement uses TRBV7-8 and TRBJ1-2; D unresolved. The CDR3 is made up of 15 amino acids. CDR1 SGHVS and CDR2 FQNEAQ come from the germline V gene. As DNA, the CDR3 is TGTGCCAGCAGCCTAGCCGGGAGGAGCGGGGTGCGCTACACCTTC. Translated: CASSLAGRSGVRYTF.

The chain links TRBV30 to TRBJ1-1, with no clear D. From germline, CDR1 is GTSNPN and CDR2 SVGIG (reference sequence). The CDR3 spans 12 residues. V was trimmed by 2 bases and J by 6 bases, leaving 10 bases between them. The CDR3 nucleotides read TGTGCCTGGAGTAGAAGCACCGCTGAAGCTTTCTTT. It yields the protein CAWSRSTAEAFF.

This clone was found once. This chain connects TRBV27 to TRBJ1-1, with 9 bases identical to TRBD1. The CDR3 has 13 residues. With V trimmed by 7 bases and J by 5 bases, 5 bases remained unmatched. Germline V CDR1 and CDR2: MNHEY, SMNVEV (reference sequence). The CDR3 reads CASKGTGSTEAFF. CDR3 nucleotide sequence: TGTGCCAGCAAAGGGACAGGGTCAACTGAAGCTTTCTTT.

The CDR3 bases are TGCGCCAGCAGCTTGGATGGGACAGCTCCCTATGGCTACACCTTC. It yields the protein CASSLDGTAPYGYTF. V and J are TRBV5-1 and TRBJ1-2; 7 nucleotides align to TRBD1. J was trimmed by 4 bases and V by 0 bases; bases with no gene match: 6. Germline CDR1 is SGHRS and CDR2 is YFSETQ. The CDR3 extends over 15 amino acids.

The chain links TRBV3-1 (or the pseudogene TRBV3-2) to TRBJ2-1; D is unresolved. V lost 1 base, J lost 7 bases, and 8 bases lay in between. The CDR3 has 13 residues. Germline V CDR1 and CDR2: LGHDT, YNNKEL (reference sequence). In nucleotides, the CDR3 is TGTGCCAGCAGCCAAGGGAAGGGAAATGAGCAGTTCTTC. This gives the protein CASSQGKGNEQFF.

The chain joins TRBV5-1 to TRBJ2-4, with D possibly TRBD1 on 7 matching bases. Per the germline V gene, CDR1 is SGHRS and CDR2 is YFSETQ. V gave up 4 bases and J gave up 9 bases, with 20 bases separating them. The CDR3 consists of 15 residues. The CDR3 DNA reads TGCGCCAGCAGCCAAAAGGAGGGGGCGCAAGGCATTCAGTACTTC. Protein: CASSQKEGAQGIQYF.

V usage is TRBV7-9 and J usage is TRBJ2-7; 7 positions match TRBD1. Germline V gene sequence: CDR1 SEHNR, CDR2 FQNEAQ (reference sequence). This CDR3 has 13 amino acids. V shed 5 bases and J 4 bases; nucleotides not matched to a gene: 5. CDR3 amino acids: CASSGGQIYEQYF. The CDR3 nucleotides are TGTGCCAGCAGCGGGGGACAGATATACGAGCAGTACTTC.

The chain couples TRBV6-5 to TRBJ1-4, with D unresolved. In germline, CDR1 is MNHEY, CDR2 SVGAGI. V was pared by 2 bases and J by 8 bases, with 12 bases between. CDR3 size: 14 residues. The CDR3 nucleotides read TGTGCCAGCAGTTACGGGCTCGAGGGAGAAAAACTGTTTTTT. Protein product: CASSYGLEGEKLFF.

The genes are TRBV14 and TRBJ1-3; TRBD1 might be the D (5 bases). The germline CDR1 and CDR2 sequences are SGHDN and FVKESK. CDR3 length equals 15 residues. The V and J ends lost 3 bases and 3 bases respectively, with 12 bases between them. The CDR3 loop reads CASSHDQGYGNTIYF. As DNA, the CDR3 is TGTGCCAGCAGCCACGATCAGGGATATGGAAACACCATATATTTT.

This chain links TRBV30 with TRBJ2-1; D unresolved. V was shortened by 2 bases and J by 8 bases, with 7 bases between the two germline ends. Germline V gene sequence: CDR1 GTSNPN, CDR2 SVGIG (reference sequence). The CDR3 totals 11 residues. The CDR3: CAWSMNYEQFF. Here the CDR3 DNA reads TGTGCCTGGAGTATGAATTATGAGCAGTTCTTC.

This chain links TRBV6-5 with TRBJ2-5; D assignment may be TRBD1 or TRBD2 (5 bases each). Trimming took 4 bases from V and 1 from J, leaving 16 bases between them. This CDR3 is 16 amino acids long. Germline CDR1 reads MNHEY; CDR2 reads SVGAGI. Here the CDR3 DNA reads TGTGCCAGCAGTTCGGGGCCCTCAGGTCTCCAAGAGACCCAGTACTTC. This encodes CASSSGPSGLQETQYF.

This clone was detected a few times. The chain combines TRBV7-8 with TRBJ2-3, with TRBD2 matching over 8 bases. The CDR3 loop spans 15 amino acids. The V and J ends lost 6 bases and 5 bases, in that order; junction bases with no gene match: 10. Germline CDR1 reads SGHVS; CDR2 reads FQNEAQ. Here the CDR3 reads CASRVRAGVLDTQYF. The CDR3 DNA sequence: TGTGCCAGCAGGGTCCGAGCGGGAGTTTTAGATACGCAGTATTTT.

This clone came up a few times. The genes are TRBV30 and TRBJ2-5, with 13 bases lining up with TRBD2. The germline CDR1 and CDR2 sequences are GTSNPN and SVGIG (reference sequence). J gave up 2 bases and V 0 bases, and 6 bases lay outside the gene matches. The CDR3 is 17 amino acids. CDR3 sequence: CAWSVWTSGGEQETQYF. The CDR3 DNA reads TGTGCCTGGAGTGTGTGGACTAGCGGGGGAGAACAAGAGACCCAGTACTTC.

On this clone itself: The same CDR3 arises from other DNA sequences in this sample as well. The chain joins TRBV9 to TRBJ1-1, with D maybe TRBD1 (5 bases). The CDR3 spans 12 residues. V was pared by 7 bases and J by 1 base, with 8 bases between. CDR1 and CDR2 (germline): SGDLS, YYNGEE. CDR3 sequence (DNA): TGTGCCAGCCAGGGATCGAACACTGAAGCTTTCTTT. It encodes CASQGSNTEAFF.